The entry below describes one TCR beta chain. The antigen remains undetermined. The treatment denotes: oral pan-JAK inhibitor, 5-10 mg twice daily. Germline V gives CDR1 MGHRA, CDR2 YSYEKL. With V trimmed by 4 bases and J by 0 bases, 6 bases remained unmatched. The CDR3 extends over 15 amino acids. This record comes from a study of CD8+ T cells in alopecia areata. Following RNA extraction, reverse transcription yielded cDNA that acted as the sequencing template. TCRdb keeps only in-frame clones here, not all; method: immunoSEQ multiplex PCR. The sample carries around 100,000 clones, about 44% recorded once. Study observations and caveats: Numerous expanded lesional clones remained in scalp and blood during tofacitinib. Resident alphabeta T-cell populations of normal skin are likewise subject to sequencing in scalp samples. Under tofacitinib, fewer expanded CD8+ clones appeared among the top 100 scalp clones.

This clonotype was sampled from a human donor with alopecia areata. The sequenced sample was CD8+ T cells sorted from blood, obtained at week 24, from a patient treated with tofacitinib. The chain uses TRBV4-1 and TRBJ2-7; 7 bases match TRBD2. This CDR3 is CASSRIAGSSYEQYF. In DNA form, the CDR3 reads TGCGCCAGCAGCCGAATAGCGGGTAGCTCCTACGAGCAGTACTTC.